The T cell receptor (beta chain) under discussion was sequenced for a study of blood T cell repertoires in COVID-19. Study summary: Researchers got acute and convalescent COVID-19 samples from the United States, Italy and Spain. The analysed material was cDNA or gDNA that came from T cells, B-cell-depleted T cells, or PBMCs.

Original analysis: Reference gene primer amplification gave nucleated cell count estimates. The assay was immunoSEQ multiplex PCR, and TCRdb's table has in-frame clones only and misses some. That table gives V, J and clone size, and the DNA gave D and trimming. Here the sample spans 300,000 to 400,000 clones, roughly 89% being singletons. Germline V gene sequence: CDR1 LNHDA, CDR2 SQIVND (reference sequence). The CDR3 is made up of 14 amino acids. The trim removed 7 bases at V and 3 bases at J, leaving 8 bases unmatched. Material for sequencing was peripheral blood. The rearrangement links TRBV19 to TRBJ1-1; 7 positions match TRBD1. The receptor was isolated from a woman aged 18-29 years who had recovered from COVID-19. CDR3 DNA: TGTGCCAGTATGGGATGGACAGGCCACACTGAAGCTTTCTTT. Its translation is CASMGWTGHTEAFF.